The TCR beta chain described here comes from a study of blood T cell repertoires in COVID-19. As for the study in general: T cells, B-cell-depleted T cells, or PBMCs supplied cDNA or gDNA.

Repertoires were generated with immunoSEQ multiplex PCR, while TCRdb's copy carries only in-frame clones and drops some. Of 150,000 or so clones in the sample, approximately 82% are singletons; the top ten hold 13% to 15%. CDR3 length: 13 amino acids. Germline V gene sequence: CDR1 GTSNPN, CDR2 SVGIG (reference sequence). The V gene lost 2 bases and the J gene lost 2 bases, with 9 bases spanning the gap. The sequence came from a human donor with acute or convalescent COVID-19. The donor label of this sample is uncertain. The gene calls are TRBV30 and TRBJ1-2; no firm D call. The sample taken for sequencing was peripheral blood. CDR3 DNA sequence: TGTGCCTGGAGTCGGGGAAGGAACTATGGCTACACCTTC. Protein: CAWSRGRNYGYTF.